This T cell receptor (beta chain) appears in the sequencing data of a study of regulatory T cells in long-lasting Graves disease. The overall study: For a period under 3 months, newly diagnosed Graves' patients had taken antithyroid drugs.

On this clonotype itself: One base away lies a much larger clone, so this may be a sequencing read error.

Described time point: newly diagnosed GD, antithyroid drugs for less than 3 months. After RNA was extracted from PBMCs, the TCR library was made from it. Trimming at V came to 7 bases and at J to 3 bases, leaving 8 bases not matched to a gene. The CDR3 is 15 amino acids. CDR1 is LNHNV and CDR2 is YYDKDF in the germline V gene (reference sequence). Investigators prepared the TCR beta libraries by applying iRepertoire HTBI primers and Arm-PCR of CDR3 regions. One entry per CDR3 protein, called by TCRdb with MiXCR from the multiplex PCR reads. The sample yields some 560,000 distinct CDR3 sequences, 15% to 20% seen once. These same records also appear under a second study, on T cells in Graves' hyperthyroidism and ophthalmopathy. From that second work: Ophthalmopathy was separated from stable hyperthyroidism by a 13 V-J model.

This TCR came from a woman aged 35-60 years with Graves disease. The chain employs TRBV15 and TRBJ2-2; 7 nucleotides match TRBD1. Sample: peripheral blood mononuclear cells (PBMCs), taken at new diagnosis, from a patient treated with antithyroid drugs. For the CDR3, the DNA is TGTGCCACCAACTCCAGGGGGACGGACACCGGGGAGCTGTTTTTT. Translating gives CATNSRGTDTGELFF.